This is a list of T cell receptor beta chains from one sample in a study of cytomegalovirus exposure and HLA in healthy donors. Clones were read by immunoSEQ multiplex PCR, and TCRdb kept only the in-frame ones, dropping some. The sample yields some 250,000 clones, 85% to 90% seen once. Input material: PBMCs. These receptors originate from a woman under 30 in good health and CMV-seronegative. The CDR3 runs from the conserved cysteine through the conserved F or W. A D gene is named only where the DNA matches it firmly.

>TRBJ1-6|TRBV28|.
CASSPQNSPLHF
TGTGCCAGCAGCCCCCAAAATTCACCCCTCCACTTT
>TRBJ1-2|TRBV4-1|TRBD1
CASSQPRDRGYGYTF
TGCGCCAGCAGCCAGCCTAGGGACAGGGGTTATGGCTACACCTTC
>TRBJ2-3|TRBV11-2|TRBD1
CASSFTLQGAGTDTQYF
TGTGCCAGCAGCTTCACCCTGCAGGGGGCCGGCACAGATACGCAGTATTTT
>TRBJ2-1|TRBV5-1|.
CASSLGQSSYNEQFF
TGCGCCAGCAGCTTGGGACAGAGCTCCTACAATGAGCAGTTCTTC
>TRBJ2-5|TRBV19|TRBD2
CASSQSGVGETQYF
TGTGCCAGTAGCCAAAGCGGGGTAGGGGAGACCCAGTACTTC
>TRBJ2-1|TRBV4-1|TRBD2
CASSHVSGRGTYNEQFF
TGCGCCAGCAGCCACGTTAGCGGGCGCGGTACCTACAATGAGCAGTTCTTC
>TRBJ2-7|TRBV7-9|.
CASSRSTGLDEQYF
TGTGCCAGCAGCCGATCGACAGGATTGGACGAGCAGTACTTC
>TRBJ1-1|TRBV27|.
CASSLSGPSEAFF
TGTGCCAGCAGTTTATCGGGCCCCTCCGAAGCTTTCTTT
>TRBJ1-2|TRBV5-6|TRBD1
CASSLGQGRGGYTF
TGTGCCAGCAGCTTGGGACAGGGAAGGGGTGGCTACACCTTC
>TRBJ2-3|TRBV29-1|.
CSVEGEADTQYF
TGCAGCGTTGAAGGGGAGGCAGATACGCAGTATTTT
>TRBJ2-7|TRBV5-1|.
CASSLELGRASSYEQYF
TGCGCCAGCAGCTTGGAGCTCGGCAGGGCGAGCTCCTACGAGCAGTACTTC
>TRBJ2-1|TRBV2|TRBD2
CASSETWTSGHNEQFF
TGTGCCAGCAGTGAAACTTGGACTAGCGGCCACAATGAGCAGTTCTTC
>TRBJ1-1|TRBV5-1|.
CASSLAGNTEAFF
TGCGCCAGCAGCTTGGCGGGGAACACTGAAGCTTTCTTT
>TRBJ1-6|TRBV6-1|.
CASSEGTAFNSPLHF
TGTGCCAGCAGTGAAGGGACAGCCTTTAATTCACCCCTCCACTTT